These T cell receptor beta chains were read from a single sample in a study of T cell repertoires and HLA-DP antigens. The repertoire was sequenced with immunoSEQ multiplex PCR; TCRdb's copy has only in-frame clones and lacks some. This repertoire shows approximately 110,000 clones, almost 95% found once; its top ten account for over 0.25%. Their antigens remain unidentified. What was sequenced was CD4+ T cells from PBMCs. The receptors here all came from a woman aged 18-29 years in good health and CMV-seronegative. CDR3s include the opening cysteine and the closing phenylalanine or tryptophan. D genes are given only for firm matches. The listing skips clone size in some rows; elsewhere it reads once, few, many or a size class.

clone_size,j_call,d_call,v_call,cdr3_nt,cdr3_aa
once,TRBJ1-5,TRBD1,TRBV2,TGTGCCAGCAAGGAACTCCGACAGGGGGCACCCCAGCATTTT,CASKELRQGAPQHF
NA,TRBJ2-7,NA,TRBV6-5,TGTGCCAGCAGTAGCCAGGGCCCCTACGAGCAGTACTTC,CASSSQGPYEQYF
NA,TRBJ2-6,TRBD1,TRBV28,TGTGCCAGCAGGACATCCGGGACAGGGGGCTCTGGGGCCAACGTCCTGACTTTC,CASRTSGTGGSGANVLTF
NA,TRBJ2-1,TRBD2,TRBV28,TGTGCCAGCGCGGGGGGGCGAAATGAGCAGTTCTTC,CASAGGRNEQFF
NA,TRBJ2-3,NA,TRBV28,NA,CASSFAAGTSVYF
NA,TRBJ1-4,TRBD1,TRBV27,TGTGCCAGCAGTTTACGAGGGGACAGGGGGATAACTAATGAAAAACTGTTTTTT,CASSLRGDRGITNEKLFF
NA,TRBJ1-2,TRBD1,TRBV7-8,TGTGCCAGCAGCTGGAACAGGGGCTATGGCTACACCTTC,CASSWNRGYGYTF
NA,TRBJ2-1,TRBD2,TRBV9,TGTGCCAGCAGCAATGGACTAGCCCACTCCTACAATGAGCAGTTCTTC,CASSNGLAHSYNEQFF
NA,TRBJ2-7,NA,TRBV5-1,TGCGCCAGCAGCTTGAGCACCCCTACCTACGAGCAGTACTTC,CASSLSTPTYEQYF
NA,TRBJ1-2,NA,TRBV28,TGTGCCAGCAGTTTAACGATCAGGGGCTATGGCTACACCTTC,CASSLTIRGYGYTF
NA,TRBJ2-5,NA,TRBV6-6,TGTGCCAGCAGTTACACAGGGAGGCAAGAGACCCAGTACTTC,CASSYTGRQETQYF
NA,TRBJ2-1,NA,TRBV6-6,TGTGCCAGCCGTTTTGAGGCTAGGAACAATGAGCAGTTCTTC,CASRFEARNNEQFF
NA,TRBJ1-2,NA,TRBV28,TGTGCCACCCTGGCAGGGAGGGAAGTTGGCTACACCTTC,CATLAGREVGYTF
NA,TRBJ1-2,NA,TRBV28,TGTGCCAGCAGTCCTCCCCTCTATGGCTACACCTTC,CASSPPLYGYTF
NA,TRBJ1-2,TRBD1,TRBV7-9,TGTGCCAGCAGCCTAGGACAGGAGGCTAACTATGGCTACACCTTC,CASSLGQEANYGYTF
few,TRBJ2-2,NA,TRBV7-8,TGTGCCAGCAGCTTACGTTCTACCGCGAGCACCGGGGAGCTGTTTTTT,CASSLRSTASTGELFF
NA,TRBJ1-2,NA,TRBV19,TGTGCCAGTAGTCTCCTGGGTGCAGGCTACACCTTC,CASSLLGAGYTF
NA,TRBJ1-1,NA,TRBV7-2,TGTGCCAGCAGCTTAATTAGAGGGGTGGGTCGCGCTGAAGCTTTCTTT,CASSLIRGVGRAEAFF
NA,TRBJ1-1,NA,TRBV27,TGTGCCAGCAGTCCCCTGCCCGCCTCGAACACTGAAGCTTTCTTT,CASSPLPASNTEAFF
NA,TRBJ2-2,NA,TRBV21-1,NA,CANPGQGAVGKGSCFF
few,TRBJ1-5,TRBD1,TRBV2,TGTGCCAGCAGTGAAATAGGGACAGATCAGCCCCAGCATTTT,CASSEIGTDQPQHF
NA,TRBJ2-1,TRBD1,TRBV7-3,TGTGCCAGCAGCCCCTCTGCCAGACAGGGGGCCATTGAGCAGTTCTTC,CASSPSARQGAIEQFF
NA,TRBJ2-2,NA,TRBV27,TGTGCCAGCAGTTCCGGACGAAACACCGGGGAGCTGTTTTTT,CASSSGRNTGELFF
NA,TRBJ2-2,NA,TRBV7-8,TGTGCCAGCAGTTACCGGATGGGGGAGCTGTTTTTT,CASSYRMGELFF
NA,TRBJ2-5,TRBD2,TRBV18,TGTGCCAGCTCACCGTATCCTAGCGGGGGTCAAGAGACCCAGTACTTC,CASSPYPSGGQETQYF
NA,TRBJ1-2,TRBD1,TRBV7-2,TGTGCCAGCAGCTTAGAGCGGAGAGTCAACAGGGGAGCTGGCTACACCTTC,CASSLERRVNRGAGYTF
NA,TRBJ2-1,NA,TRBV5-4,TGTGCCAGCAGCGACGGGACTCAGACCTACAATGAGCAGTTCTTC,CASSDGTQTYNEQFF
NA,TRBJ1-2,NA,TRBV28,TGTGTCAGCAGTTGGACATCTAACTATGGCTACACCTTC,CVSSWTSNYGYTF
NA,TRBJ2-1,TRBD2,TRBV7-8,TGTGCCAGCAGCCCAGGGACTAGCGGGAGGGTGGCTGAGCAGTTCTTC,CASSPGTSGRVAEQFF
NA,TRBJ1-1,NA,TRBV7-9,TGTGCCAGCAGCTTAGAGGAGAACACTGAAGCTTTCTTT,CASSLEENTEAFF
NA,TRBJ1-1,NA,TRBV6-5,TGTGCCAGCAGTTACTCGGCGCAGATGAACACTGAAGCTTTCTTT,CASSYSAQMNTEAFF
NA,TRBJ1-2,NA,TRBV19,TGTGCCAGTGGGGTAGCGACGCCCGGCTACACCTTC,CASGVATPGYTF
NA,TRBJ2-3,NA,TRBV21-1,TGTGCCAGCAGCCCTTCCGGGAGGGCGGTAGATACGCAGTATTTT,CASSPSGRAVDTQYF
NA,TRBJ2-2,TRBD1,TRBV11-3,TGTGCCAGCAGCCGGGACAGCCCTACCACCGGGGAGCTGTTTTTT,CASSRDSPTTGELFF
NA,TRBJ2-5,NA,TRBV5-1,TGCGCCAGCAGAACCGGTGATTCGGAGACCCAGTACTTC,CASRTGDSETQYF
NA,TRBJ1-1,TRBD1,TRBV19,TGTGCCAGTAGTACCAAGCGGACAGGGGGACCTGAAGCTTTCTTT,CASSTKRTGGPEAFF
NA,TRBJ2-1,TRBD2,TRBV7-2,TGTGCCAGCAGCCCCGGACTAGTTGGTGAGCAGTTCTTC,CASSPGLVGEQFF
once,TRBJ2-1,TRBD1,TRBV14,TGTGCCAGCAGCCCATACCGGGACAGGGTTCTTGAGCAGTTCTTC,CASSPYRDRVLEQFF
NA,TRBJ1-2,NA,TRBV7-3,TGTGCCAGCAGCCCTACTCCTGGGGGAGCCCAAGCGGGACTCTATGGCTACACCTTC,CASSPTPGGAQAGLYGYTF
NA,TRBJ1-2,NA,TRBV5-6,TGTGCCAGCAGCTATCTTTATGGCTACACCTTC,CASSYLYGYTF
once,TRBJ2-2,NA,TRBV7-3,TGTGCCAGCAGCCTAGAGGGCACCGGGGAGCTGTTTTTT,CASSLEGTGELFF
NA,TRBJ1-5,NA,TRBV25-1,TGTGCCAGCAGTGAACCAGGGCCCACCAATCAGCCCCAGCATTTT,CASSEPGPTNQPQHF
NA,TRBJ2-7,NA,TRBV30,TGTGCCTGGAGTGGGCGGTGGGGGAGCTCCTACGAGCAGTACTTC,CAWSGRWGSSYEQYF
NA,TRBJ1-2,NA,TRBV2,TGTGCCAGCAGTGGGCAGGGATATGGCTACACCTTC,CASSGQGYGYTF
NA,TRBJ2-5,TRBD2,TRBV5-1,TGCGCCAGCAGCTTTGTGGGAGGGCCCTTGGGGGAGACCCAGTACTTC,CASSFVGGPLGETQYF
NA,TRBJ1-3,NA,TRBV11-2,TGTGCCAGCAGCTTGGGGGGCCGGAGCTCTGGAAACACCATATATTTT,CASSLGGRSSGNTIYF
NA,TRBJ2-1,NA,TRBV27,TGTGCCAGCAGTCTCCGTCTACGGGAGATCTCCTACAATGAGCAGTTCTTC,CASSLRLREISYNEQFF
NA,TRBJ2-1,NA,TRBV7-2,TGTGCCAGCAGCTTTAGCTACAATGAGCAGTTCTTC,CASSFSYNEQFF
NA,TRBJ2-5,NA,TRBV4-1,TGCGCCAGCAGCCGCAGCTACCAAGAGACCCAGTACTTC,CASSRSYQETQYF
NA,TRBJ2-1,TRBD1,TRBV5-1,TGCGCCAGCAGCTTGGGGGGACAGGTCAATGAGCAGTTCTTC,CASSLGGQVNEQFF
NA,TRBJ2-1,NA,TRBV11-3,TGTGCCAGCAGCTTAGCCGGGAGCTCCTACAATGAGCAGTTCTTC,CASSLAGSSYNEQFF
NA,TRBJ2-1,NA,TRBV27,TGTGCCAGCAGTTCCATTGGCGACAGGATCTCCTACAATGAGCAGTTCTTC,CASSSIGDRISYNEQFF
NA,TRBJ2-5,NA,TRBV2,TGTGCCAGCAGTGAATCTCCGGTAATCGGGCAAGAGACCCAGTACTTC,CASSESPVIGQETQYF
NA,TRBJ2-1,TRBD1,TRBV19,TGTGCCAGTAGTGCGACAGGGGGAAGTTACAATGAGCAGTTCTTC,CASSATGGSYNEQFF
NA,TRBJ2-7,TRBD2,TRBV7-9,TGTGCCAGCAGCTTTTTGGCGGGAGGAGGTTACGAGCAGTACTTC,CASSFLAGGGYEQYF
few,TRBJ1-1,NA,TRBV4-2,TGTGCCAGCAGCCAAGATAATCGGGCTGAAGCTTTCTTT,CASSQDNRAEAFF
NA,TRBJ2-4,NA,TRBV18,TGTGCCAGCTCACCTCCAGGGGTACCCAAAAACATTCAGTACTTC,CASSPPGVPKNIQYF